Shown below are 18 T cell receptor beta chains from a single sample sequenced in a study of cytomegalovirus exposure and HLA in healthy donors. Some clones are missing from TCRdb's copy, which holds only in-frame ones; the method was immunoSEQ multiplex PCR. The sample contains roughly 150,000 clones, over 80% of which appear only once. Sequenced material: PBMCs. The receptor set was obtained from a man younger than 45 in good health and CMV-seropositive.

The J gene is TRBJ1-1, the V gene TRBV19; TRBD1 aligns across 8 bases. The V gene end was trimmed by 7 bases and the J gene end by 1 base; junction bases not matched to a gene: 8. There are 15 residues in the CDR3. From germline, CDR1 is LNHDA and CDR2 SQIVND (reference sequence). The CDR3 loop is CASTPGQAKNTEAFF. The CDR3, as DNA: TGTGCCAGTACCCCGGGACAGGCGAAGAACACTGAAGCTTTCTTT.

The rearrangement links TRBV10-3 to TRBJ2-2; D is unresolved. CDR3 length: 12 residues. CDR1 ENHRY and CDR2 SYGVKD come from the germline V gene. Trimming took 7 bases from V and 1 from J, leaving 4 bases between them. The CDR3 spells CAIIRNTGELFF. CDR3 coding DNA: TGTGCCATCATCCGGAACACCGGGGAGCTGTTTTTT.

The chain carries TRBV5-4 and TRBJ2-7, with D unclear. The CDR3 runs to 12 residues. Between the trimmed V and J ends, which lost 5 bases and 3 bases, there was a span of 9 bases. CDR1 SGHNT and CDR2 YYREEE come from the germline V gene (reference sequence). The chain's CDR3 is CASSISGYEQYF. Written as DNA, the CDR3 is TGTGCCAGCAGTATTTCAGGCTACGAGCAGTACTTC.

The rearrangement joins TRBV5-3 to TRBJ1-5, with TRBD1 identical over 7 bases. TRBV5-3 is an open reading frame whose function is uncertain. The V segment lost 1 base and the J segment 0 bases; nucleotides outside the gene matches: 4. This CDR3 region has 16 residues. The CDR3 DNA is TGTGCCAGAAGCTTGTTGACAGGGCTTAGCAATCAGCCCCAGCATTTT. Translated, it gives CARSLLTGLSNQPQHF.

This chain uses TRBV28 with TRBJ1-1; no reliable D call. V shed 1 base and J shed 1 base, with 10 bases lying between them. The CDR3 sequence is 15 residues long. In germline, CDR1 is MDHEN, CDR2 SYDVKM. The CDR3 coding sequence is TGTGCCAGCAGTTTATCCTCCGCCGGGAACACTGAAGCTTTCTTT. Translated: CASSLSSAGNTEAFF.

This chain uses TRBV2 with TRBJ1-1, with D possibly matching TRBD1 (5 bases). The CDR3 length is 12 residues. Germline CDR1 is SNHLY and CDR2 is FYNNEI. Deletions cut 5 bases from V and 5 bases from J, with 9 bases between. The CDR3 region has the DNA TGTGCCAGCAGTATGGACATTACTGAAGCTTTCTTT. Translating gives CASSMDITEAFF.

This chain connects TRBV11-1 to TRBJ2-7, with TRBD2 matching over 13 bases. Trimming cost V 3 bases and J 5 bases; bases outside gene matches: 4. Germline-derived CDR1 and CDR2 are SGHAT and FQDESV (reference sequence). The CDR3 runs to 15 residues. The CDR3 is CASSLGLAGRNEQYF. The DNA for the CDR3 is TGTGCCAGCAGCTTGGGACTAGCGGGGCGAAACGAGCAGTACTTC. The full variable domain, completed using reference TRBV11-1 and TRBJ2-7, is EAEVAQSPRYKITEKSQAVAFWCDPISGHATLYWYRQILGQGPELLVQFQDESVVDDSQLPKDRFSAERLKGVDSTLKIQPAELGDSAMYLCASSLGLAGRNEQYFGPGTRLTVT.

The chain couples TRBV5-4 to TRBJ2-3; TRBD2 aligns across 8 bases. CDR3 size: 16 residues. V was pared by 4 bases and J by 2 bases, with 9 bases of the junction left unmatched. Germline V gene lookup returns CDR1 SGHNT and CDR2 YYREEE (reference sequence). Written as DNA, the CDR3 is TGTGCCAGCAGCGGGGGACTAGTATTTGACACAGATACGCAGTATTTT. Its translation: CASSGGLVFDTDTQYF.

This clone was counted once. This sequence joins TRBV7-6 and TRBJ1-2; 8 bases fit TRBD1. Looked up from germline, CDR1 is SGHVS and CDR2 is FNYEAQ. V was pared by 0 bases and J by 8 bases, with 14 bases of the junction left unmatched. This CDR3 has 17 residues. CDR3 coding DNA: TGTGCCAGCAGCTTAGCCCCTGGACAGGGAGGAATGGAAGGCTACACCTTC. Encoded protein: CASSLAPGQGGMEGYTF.

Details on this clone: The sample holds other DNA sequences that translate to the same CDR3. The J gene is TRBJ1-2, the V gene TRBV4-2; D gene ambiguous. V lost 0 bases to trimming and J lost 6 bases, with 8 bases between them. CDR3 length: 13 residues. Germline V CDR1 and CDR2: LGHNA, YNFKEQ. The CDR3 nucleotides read TGTGCCAGCAGCCAAGATAGAGAGGATGGCTACACCTTC. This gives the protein CASSQDREDGYTF.

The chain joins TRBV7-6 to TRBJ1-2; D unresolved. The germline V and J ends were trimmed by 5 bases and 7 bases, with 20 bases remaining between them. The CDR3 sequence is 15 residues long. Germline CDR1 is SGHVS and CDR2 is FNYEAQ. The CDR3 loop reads CASSPGVPTAGGYTF. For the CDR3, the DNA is TGTGCCAGCAGCCCCGGGGTACCGACCGCTGGTGGCTACACCTTC.

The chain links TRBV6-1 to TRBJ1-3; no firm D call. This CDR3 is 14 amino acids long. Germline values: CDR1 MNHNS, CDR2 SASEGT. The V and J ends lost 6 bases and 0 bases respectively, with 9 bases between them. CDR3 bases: TGTGCCAGCAGCCTTAGATACTCTGGAAACACCATATATTTT. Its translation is CASSLRYSGNTIYF.

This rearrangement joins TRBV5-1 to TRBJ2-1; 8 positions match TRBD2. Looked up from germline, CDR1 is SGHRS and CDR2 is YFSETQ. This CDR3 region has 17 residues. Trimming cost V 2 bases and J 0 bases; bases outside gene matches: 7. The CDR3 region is CASSFRGGGSSYNEQFF. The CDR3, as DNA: TGCGCCAGCAGCTTCCGGGGCGGGGGGAGCTCCTACAATGAGCAGTTCTTC.

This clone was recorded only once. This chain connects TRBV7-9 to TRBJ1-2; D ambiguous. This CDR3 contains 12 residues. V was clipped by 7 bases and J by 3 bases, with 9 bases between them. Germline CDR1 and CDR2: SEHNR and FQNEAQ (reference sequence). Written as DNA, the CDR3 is TGTGCCAGCACCCCCCAGGACTATGGCTACACCTTC. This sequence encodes CASTPQDYGYTF.

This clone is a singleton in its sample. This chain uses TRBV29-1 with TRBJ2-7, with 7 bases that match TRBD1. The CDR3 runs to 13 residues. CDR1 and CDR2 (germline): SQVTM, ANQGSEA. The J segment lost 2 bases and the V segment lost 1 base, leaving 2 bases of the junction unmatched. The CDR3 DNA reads TGCAGCGTTGAAGTTGACAGGGCCTACGAGCAGTACTTC. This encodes CSVEVDRAYEQYF.

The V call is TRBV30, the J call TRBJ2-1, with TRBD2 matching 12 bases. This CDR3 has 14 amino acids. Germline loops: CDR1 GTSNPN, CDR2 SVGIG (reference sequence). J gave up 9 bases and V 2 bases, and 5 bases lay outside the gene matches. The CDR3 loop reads CAWSLAGGPIEQFF. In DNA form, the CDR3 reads TGTGCCTGGAGTCTAGCGGGGGGGCCGATTGAGCAGTTCTTC.

In DNA form, the CDR3 reads TGTGCCAGCAGCGCATCCGGGACACCGAATACGCAGTATTTT. This gives the protein CASSASGTPNTQYF. The chain is built from TRBV9 and TRBJ2-3; possible D gene TRBD1, 6 bases. CDR1 and CDR2 (germline): SGDLS, YYNGEE. The CDR3 extends over 14 amino acids. Trimming took off 3 bases at V and 7 bases at J, with 15 bases between the two ends.

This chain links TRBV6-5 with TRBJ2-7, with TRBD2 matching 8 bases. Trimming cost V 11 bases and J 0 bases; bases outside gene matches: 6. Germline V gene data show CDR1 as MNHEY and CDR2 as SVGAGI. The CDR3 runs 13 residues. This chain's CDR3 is CAAGGGTSYEQYF. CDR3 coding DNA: TGTGCCGCGGGCGGGGGGACCTCCTACGAGCAGTACTTC.